This T cell receptor beta chain derives from a study of cytomegalovirus exposure and HLA in healthy donors. PCR used 60 Vbeta primers and 13 Jbeta primers. Clones were read by immunoSEQ multiplex PCR, and TCRdb kept only the in-frame ones, dropping some. The sample yields around 210,000 clones, more than 75% seen once. The CDR3 consists of 14 residues. Germline V gene data show CDR1 as WNHNN and CDR2 as SYGVQD (reference sequence). The chain links TRBV10-1 to TRBJ2-5, with 8 bases aligning to TRBD1. The J call is uncertain, as TRBJ2-7 better fits the DNA end. This sequence was found in a girl between 2 and 10 years old in good health and CMV-seronegative. The sample consisted of PBMCs. The CDR3, as DNA: TGCGCCAGCAGTGAGGGACAGGGTTCCTACGAGCAGTACTTC. Translation gives CASSEGQGSYEQYF.